The present T cell receptor (beta chain) was sequenced within a study of identifying expanded T cells in peripheral blood. No infections or other immune events were documented during collection. The table came from immunoSEQ multiplex PCR; TCRdb's copy has only in-frame clones and leaves some out. The sample holds about 100,000 clones, 87% seen once. CDR1 is SGHTS and CDR2 is YDEGEE in the germline V gene. V was pared by 2 bases and J by 1 base, with 12 bases between. This CDR3 spans 15 amino acids. The sequenced material came from blood. The origin of this receptor is a person between 18 and 75 years old in good health. The V call is TRBV5-8, the J call TRBJ2-5, with D perhaps TRBD2 (5 bases). The CDR3 loop reads CASSLDGLSQETQYF. For the CDR3, the DNA is TGTGCCAGCAGCTTAGACGGACTGAGCCAAGAGACCCAGTACTTC.